This entry features one T cell receptor beta chain sequence. The antigen is undetermined. This sample is drawn from a study of identical twins. General study results and limits: Models predicted less out-of-frame TCR alpha sharing in monozygotic twins than was found.

Template switching, a step in the protocol, added a universal primer site, and cDNA carried unique molecular identifiers. One entry per CDR3 protein, called by TCRdb with MiXCR from the 5' RACE reads. Of 450,000 or so distinct CDR3 sequences in the sample, 20% to 25% were seen once. V lost 3 bases and J 4 bases, leaving 15 bases between the germline ends. This CDR3 spans 14 amino acids. Germline-derived CDR1 and CDR2 are DFQATT and SNEGSKA (reference sequence). This sample was shared with a second study, whose subject was T cells expressing NK-cell markers. As reported in that work: The authors applied an anti-gamma-delta TCR antibody in several experiments, and it restricted sorting to alpha-beta TCR T cells. A range of roughly 1.0-8% of CD8+ T cells consisted of dominant NKG2C+ clonotypes in more than five donors.

This TCR came from a young woman in good health. Material: CD4+ T cells sorted from blood. V is TRBV20-1 and J is TRBJ1-2; D uncertain. The CDR3: CSARLYRGTYGYTF. The DNA of the CDR3 is TGCAGTGCTAGGCTTTACCGGGGAACCTATGGCTACACCTTC.